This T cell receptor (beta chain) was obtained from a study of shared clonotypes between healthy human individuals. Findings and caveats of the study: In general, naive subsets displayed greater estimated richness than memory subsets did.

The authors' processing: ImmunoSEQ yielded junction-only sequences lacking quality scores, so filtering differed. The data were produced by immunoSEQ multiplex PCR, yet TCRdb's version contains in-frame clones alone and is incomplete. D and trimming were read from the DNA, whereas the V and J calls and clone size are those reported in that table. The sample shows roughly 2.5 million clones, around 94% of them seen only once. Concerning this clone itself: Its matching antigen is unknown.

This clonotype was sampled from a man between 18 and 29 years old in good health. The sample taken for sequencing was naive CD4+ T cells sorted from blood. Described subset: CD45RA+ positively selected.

Here the CDR3 reads CASSPGQPHNEQFF. The CDR3 bases are TGTGCCAGCAGTCCGGGACAGCCACACAATGAGCAGTTCTTC. This chain links TRBV27 with TRBJ2-1, with TRBD1 matching over 7 bases. This CDR3 has 14 residues. Losses at the gene ends were 5 bases for V and 5 bases for J; bases not matched to a gene: 6. Germline values: CDR1 MNHEY, CDR2 SMNVEV (reference sequence).